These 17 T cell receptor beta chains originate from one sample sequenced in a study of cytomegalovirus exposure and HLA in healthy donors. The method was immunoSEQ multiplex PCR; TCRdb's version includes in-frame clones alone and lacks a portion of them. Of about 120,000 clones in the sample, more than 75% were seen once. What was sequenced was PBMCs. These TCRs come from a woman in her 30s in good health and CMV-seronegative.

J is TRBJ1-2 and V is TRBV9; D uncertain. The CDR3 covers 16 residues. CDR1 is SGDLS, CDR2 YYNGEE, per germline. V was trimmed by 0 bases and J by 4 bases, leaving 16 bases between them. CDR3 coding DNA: TGTGCCAGCAGCGTAGCTGGAGGGAGGAAGGGCTATGGCTACACCTTC. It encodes CASSVAGGRKGYGYTF.

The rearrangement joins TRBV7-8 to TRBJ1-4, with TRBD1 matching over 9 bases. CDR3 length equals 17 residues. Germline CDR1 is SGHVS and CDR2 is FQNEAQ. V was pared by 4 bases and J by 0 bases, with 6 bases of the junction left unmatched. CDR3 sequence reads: CASSYRGPFATNEKLFF. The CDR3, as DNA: TGTGCCAGCAGCTACAGGGGGCCCTTTGCAACTAATGAAAAACTGTTTTTT.

The CDR3 here is CASSLGVGAAHNSPLHF. DNA for the CDR3: TGTGCCAGCAGCTTAGGCGTGGGGGCCGCACATAATTCACCCCTCCACTTT. V gene TRBV13 combines with J gene TRBJ1-6; perhaps TRBD1 as D (6 bases). CDR3 length: 17 residues. The germline V gene has CDR1 PRHDT and CDR2 FYEKMQ (reference sequence). V was trimmed by 0 bases and J by 5 bases, leaving 14 bases between them.

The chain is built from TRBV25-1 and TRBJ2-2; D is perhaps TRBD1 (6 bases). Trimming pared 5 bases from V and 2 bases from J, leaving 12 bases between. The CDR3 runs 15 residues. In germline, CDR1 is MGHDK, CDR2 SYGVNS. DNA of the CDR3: TGTGCCAGCAGTTACGACAGGCCAAACACCGGGGAGCTGTTTTTT. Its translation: CASSYDRPNTGELFF.

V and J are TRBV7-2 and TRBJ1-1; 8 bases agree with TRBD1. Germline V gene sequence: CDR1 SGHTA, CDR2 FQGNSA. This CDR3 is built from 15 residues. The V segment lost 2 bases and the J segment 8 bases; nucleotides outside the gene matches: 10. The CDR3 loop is CASSLPRTGPREAFF. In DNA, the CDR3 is TGTGCCAGCAGCTTACCAAGGACAGGGCCGAGAGAAGCTTTCTTT.

The CDR3 DNA reads TGTGCCACCAGCAGAGGCGGGGGGCCCCCCTACGAGCAGTACTTC. Translation: CATSRGGGPPYEQYF. The rearrangement uses TRBV15 and TRBJ2-7; 8 bases match TRBD2. In germline, CDR1 is LNHNV, CDR2 YYDKDF (reference sequence). This CDR3 has 15 amino acids. V was pared by 1 base and J by 2 bases, with 4 bases of the junction left unmatched.

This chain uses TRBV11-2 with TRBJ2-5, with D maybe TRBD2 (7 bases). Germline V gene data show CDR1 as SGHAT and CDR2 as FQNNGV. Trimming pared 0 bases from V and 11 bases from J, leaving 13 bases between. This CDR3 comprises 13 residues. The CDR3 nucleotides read TGTGCCAGCAGCTTAGAGAGGGGGACTACACAGTACTTC. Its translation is CASSLERGTTQYF.

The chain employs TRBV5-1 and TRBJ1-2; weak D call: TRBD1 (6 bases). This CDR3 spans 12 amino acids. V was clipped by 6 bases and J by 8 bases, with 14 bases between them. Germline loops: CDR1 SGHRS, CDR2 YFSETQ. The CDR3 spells CASTGDNGGYTF. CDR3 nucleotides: TGCGCCAGCACTGGGGACAACGGGGGCTACACCTTC.

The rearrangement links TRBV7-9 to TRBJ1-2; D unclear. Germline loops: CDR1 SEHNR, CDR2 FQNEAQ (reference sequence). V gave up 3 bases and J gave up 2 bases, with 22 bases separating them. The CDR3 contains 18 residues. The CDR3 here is CASSFEGFLAKENYGYTF. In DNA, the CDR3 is TGTGCCAGCAGCTTTGAGGGTTTTTTGGCGAAGGAAAACTATGGCTACACCTTC.

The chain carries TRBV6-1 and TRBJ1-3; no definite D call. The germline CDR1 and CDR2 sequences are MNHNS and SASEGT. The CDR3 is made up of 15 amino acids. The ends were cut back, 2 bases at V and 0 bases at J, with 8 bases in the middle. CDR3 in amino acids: CASSEYTGSGNTIYF. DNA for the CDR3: TGTGCCAGCAGTGAATATACGGGCTCTGGAAACACCATATATTTT.

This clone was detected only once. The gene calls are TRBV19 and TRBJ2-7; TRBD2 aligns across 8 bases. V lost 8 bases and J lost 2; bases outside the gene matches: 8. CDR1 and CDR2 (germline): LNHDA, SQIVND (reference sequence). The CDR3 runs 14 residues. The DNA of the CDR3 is TGTGCCAGTTCAGCGGGGGTCGCAACCTACGAGCAGTACTTC. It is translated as CASSAGVATYEQYF.

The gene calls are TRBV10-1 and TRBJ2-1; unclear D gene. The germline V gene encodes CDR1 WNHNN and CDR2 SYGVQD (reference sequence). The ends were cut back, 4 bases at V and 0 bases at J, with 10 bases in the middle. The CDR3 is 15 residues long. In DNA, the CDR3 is TGCGCCAGCAGTGCAACTCTGAGCTCCTACAATGAGCAGTTCTTC. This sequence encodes CASSATLSSYNEQFF.

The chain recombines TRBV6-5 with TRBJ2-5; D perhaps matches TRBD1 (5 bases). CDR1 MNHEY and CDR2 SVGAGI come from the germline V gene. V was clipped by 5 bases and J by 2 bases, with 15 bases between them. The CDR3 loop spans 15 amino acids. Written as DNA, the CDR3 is TGTGCCAGCAGTGGAACAGGAACTATGCAAGAGACCCAGTACTTC. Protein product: CASSGTGTMQETQYF.

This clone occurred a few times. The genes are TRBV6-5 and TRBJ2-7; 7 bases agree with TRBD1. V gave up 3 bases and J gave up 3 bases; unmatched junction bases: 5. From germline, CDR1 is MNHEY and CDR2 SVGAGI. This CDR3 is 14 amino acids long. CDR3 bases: TGTGCCAGCAGTTATCAGGCAGGGGGCTACGAGCAGTACTTC. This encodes CASSYQAGGYEQYF.

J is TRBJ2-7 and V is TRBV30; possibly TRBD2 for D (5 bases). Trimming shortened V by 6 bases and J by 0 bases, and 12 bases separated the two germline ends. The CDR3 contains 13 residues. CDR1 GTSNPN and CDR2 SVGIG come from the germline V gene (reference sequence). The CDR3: CACPKAGSYEQYF. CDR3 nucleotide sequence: TGTGCCTGCCCCAAGGCGGGCTCCTACGAGCAGTACTTC.

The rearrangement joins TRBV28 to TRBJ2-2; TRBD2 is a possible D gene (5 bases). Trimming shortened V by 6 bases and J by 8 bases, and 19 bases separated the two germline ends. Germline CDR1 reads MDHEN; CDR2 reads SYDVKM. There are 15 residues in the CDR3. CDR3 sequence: CASRARAVRGGELFF. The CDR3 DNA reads TGTGCCAGCAGAGCCCGGGCAGTCCGGGGAGGGGAGCTGTTTTTT.

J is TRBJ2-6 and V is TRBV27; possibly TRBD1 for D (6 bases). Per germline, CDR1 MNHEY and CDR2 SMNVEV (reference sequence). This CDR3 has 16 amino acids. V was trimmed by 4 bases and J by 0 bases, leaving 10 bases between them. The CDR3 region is CASSSTGSSGANVLTF. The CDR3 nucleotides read TGTGCCAGCAGTTCAACAGGGAGCTCTGGGGCCAACGTCCTGACTTTC.